This T cell receptor beta chain emerged from a study of blood T cells in healthy people across ages. Overall study findings and caveats: Researchers deemed the diversity estimates from one million T cells underestimates.

The V and J ends lost 7 bases and 7 bases respectively, with 23 bases between them. Looked up from germline, CDR1 is SQVTM and CDR2 is ANQGSEA. The CDR3 sequence is 14 residues long. Of note for this clonotype: Its specificity is not known.

Through a sample-barcoded 5' primer and a J-beta primer mix, a second PCR was run for roughly 6 to 11 cycles. Each cDNA molecule received a tag from a template-switch adaptor that had 12 random nucleotides. From each sample, at least 2.5 million paired-end reads containing CDR3 were obtained. Each CDR3 protein is one row after TCRdb ran MiXCR on the 5' RACE reads. The data show 700,000 to 900,000 distinct CDR3 sequences, about 55% seen once. The chain combines TRBV29-1 with TRBJ2-7; TRBD1 or TRBD2 may be the D gene (5 bases each). The clonotype originates from an elderly man in good health. Sequencing input: blood. The CDR3 region is CSAGWRQLEGEQYF. CDR3 nucleotides: TGCAGCGCCGGATGGAGGCAACTAGAGGGGGAGCAGTACTTC.